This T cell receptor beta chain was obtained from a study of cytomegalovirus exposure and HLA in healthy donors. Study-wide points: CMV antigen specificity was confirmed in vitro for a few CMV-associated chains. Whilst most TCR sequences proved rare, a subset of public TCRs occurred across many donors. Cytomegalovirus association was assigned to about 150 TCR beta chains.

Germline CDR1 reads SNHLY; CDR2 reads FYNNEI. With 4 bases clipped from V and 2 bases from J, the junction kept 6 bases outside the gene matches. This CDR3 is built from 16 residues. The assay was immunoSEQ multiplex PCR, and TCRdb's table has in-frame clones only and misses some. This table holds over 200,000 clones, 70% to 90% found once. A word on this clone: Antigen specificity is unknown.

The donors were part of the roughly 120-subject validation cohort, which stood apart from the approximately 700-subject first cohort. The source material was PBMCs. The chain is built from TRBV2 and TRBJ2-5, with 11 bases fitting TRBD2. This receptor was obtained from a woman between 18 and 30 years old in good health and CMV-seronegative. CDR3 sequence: CASSAGTSGPQETQYF. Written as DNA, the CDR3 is TGTGCCAGCAGTGCCGGGACTAGCGGACCTCAAGAGACCCAGTACTTC.